This TCR beta chain came from a study of glioma-infiltrating T cells after dendritic cell vaccination. In the study overall: At biweekly intervals, patients got three intradermal dendritic cell vaccine injections.

This clone was found once. Its matching antigen is unknown. Points from the study as a whole: Patients with more pretreatment TILs had longer time to progression and survival.

The table came from immunoSEQ multiplex PCR; TCRdb's copy has only in-frame clones and leaves some out. The top ten clones hold roughly 2.5% of a sample with approximately 110,000 clones, 90% of them seen once. Time point in this sample: after dendritic cell vaccination, including at tumor progression/relapse. The sample in question was blood, obtained after dendritic cell vaccination. This clonotype originated in a human donor with glioblastoma.

The CDR3 DNA is TGTGCCTGGAGGGGACTAGCGGGCAGGGTCAACACCGGGGAGCTGTTTTTT. Translating gives CAWRGLAGRVNTGELFF. The J gene is TRBJ2-2, the V gene TRBV30; 12 bases match TRBD2. Germline trimming cut 3 bases from V and 2 bases from J; bases unmatched to any gene: 7. The germline V gene has CDR1 GTSNPN and CDR2 SVGIG (reference sequence). The CDR3 has 17 amino acids. The entire variable domain, with the rest obtained from reference TRBV30 and TRBJ2-2, is as follows: SQTIHQWPATLVQPVGSPLSLECTVEGTSNPNLYWYRQAAGRGLQLLFYSVGIGQISSEVPQNLSASRPQDRQFILSSKKLLLSDSGFYLCAWRGLAGRVNTGELFFGEGSRLTVL.